The rows below give T cell receptor beta chains drawn from one sample of a study of T cells in Graves' hyperthyroidism and ophthalmopathy. TCRdb independently ran MiXCR on the multiplex PCR reads; one entry per CDR3 protein. The sample holds about 250,000 distinct CDR3 sequences, almost 25% seen once. The sample was blood. Receptors originate from a woman aged 40 to 50 with Graves' ophthalmopathy. Both conserved end residues are part of each CDR3.

V gene: TRBV12-5
CDR3 protein: CASGLVDNYGYTF

V gene: TRBV28
CDR3 protein: CARHEGTGEETQYF

V gene: TRBV30
CDR3 protein: CAWTTLTGRLNTEAFF

V gene: TRBV7-2
CDR3 protein: CASSLADRGTRKETQYF

V gene: TRBV20-1
CDR3 protein: CSARDPRGASYEQYF

V gene: TRBV2
CDR3 protein: CASSARDRGRYNEQFF

V gene: TRBV28
CDR3 protein: CASNFLADGYSNQPQHF

V gene: TRBV7-2
CDR3 protein: CASSPGGGTYYGYTF

V gene: TRBV7-8
CDR3 protein: CASSLVVVPNTEAFF

V gene: TRBV15
CDR3 protein: CATSRGTRDSHNYGYTF

V gene: TRBV20-1
CDR3 protein: CSARSVKDTNNQPQHF

V gene: TRBV7-2
CDR3 protein: CASSLGIGLAGLQETQYF

V gene: TRBV7-8
CDR3 protein: CASSLVNPQGAGGELFF

V gene: TRBV11-2
CDR3 protein: CASSYPPDRAPYEQYF

V gene: TRBV6-1
CDR3 protein: CASSPWTESNQPQHF

V gene: TRBV6-1
CDR3 protein: CASSRGQGGPNQPQHF

V gene: TRBV2
CDR3 protein: CASSAQGEGGSPLHF

V gene: TRBV24-1
CDR3 protein: CATSEGVLDSGNTIYF

V gene: TRBV28
CDR3 protein: CASSARQGGDEQYF

V gene: TRBV7-9
CDR3 protein: CASSLAGGQPYEQYF

V gene: TRBV11-3
CDR3 protein: CASSIIRDRGLSGANVLTF

V gene: TRBV7-2
CDR3 protein: CASSERDRDQPQHF

V gene: TRBV7-2
CDR3 protein: CASSLVTGNTEAFF

V gene: TRBV28
CDR3 protein: CASSEDWGRLSYEQYF

V gene: TRBV7-9
CDR3 protein: CASSFVQGKETQYF

V gene: TRBV19
CDR3 protein: CASSIDLTGSYEQYF

V gene: TRBV2
CDR3 protein: CARTGPGANVLTF

V gene: TRBV3-1
CDR3 protein: CASSHPIAGGISAETQYF

V gene: TRBV19
CDR3 protein: CASSHRYRRQETQYF

V gene: TRBV9
CDR3 protein: CASSVGGVGNEKLFF

V gene: TRBV20-1
CDR3 protein: CSARGTSGLQETQYF

V gene: TRBV4-1
CDR3 protein: CASSRQEQLNTGELFF

V gene: TRBV5-1
CDR3 protein: CASSLSTEQETQYF

V gene: TRBV15
CDR3 protein: CATTGAGNTIYF

V gene: TRBV7-2
CDR3 protein: CASSPWGGRRETQYF

V gene: TRBV7-8
CDR3 protein: CASRFSLDTEAFF

V gene: TRBV6-5
CDR3 protein: CASRTHRLAASYEQYF

V gene: TRBV11-1
CDR3 protein: CASSLARGATSYEQYF

V gene: TRBV6-1
CDR3 protein: CASTVETGGYSEAFF

V gene: TRBV5-1
CDR3 protein: CASSWGTGEYEQYF

V gene: TRBV29-1
CDR3 protein: CSTRGDATQYF

V gene: TRBV29-1
CDR3 protein: CSEDHGYTF

V gene: TRBV10-3
CDR3 protein: CAISERGEVDIQYF

V gene: TRBV2
CDR3 protein: CASPLEPYGYTF

V gene: TRBV5-1
CDR3 protein: CASSLGPMAGLASYEQYF

V gene: TRBV11-2
CDR3 protein: CASSRRQGWNTGELFF

V gene: TRBV7-2
CDR3 protein: CASSLSPGASYEQYF

V gene: TRBV18
CDR3 protein: CASSRLSGKSNQETQYF

V gene: TRBV6-5
CDR3 protein: CASSYLTSGRRSKNIQYF